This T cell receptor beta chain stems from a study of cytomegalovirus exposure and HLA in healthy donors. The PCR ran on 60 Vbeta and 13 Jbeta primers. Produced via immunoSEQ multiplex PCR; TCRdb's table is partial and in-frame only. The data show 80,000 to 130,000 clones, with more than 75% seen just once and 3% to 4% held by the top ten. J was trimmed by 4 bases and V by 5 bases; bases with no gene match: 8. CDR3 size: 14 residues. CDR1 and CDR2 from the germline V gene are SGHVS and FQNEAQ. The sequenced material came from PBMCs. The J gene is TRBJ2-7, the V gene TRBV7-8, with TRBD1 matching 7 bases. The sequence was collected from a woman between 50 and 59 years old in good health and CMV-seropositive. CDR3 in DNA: TGTGCCAGCAGCCCGTGGACAGGCGGATACGAGCAGTACTTC. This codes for CASSPWTGGYEQYF.